The 17 T cell receptor beta chains reported below all come from one sample, sequenced in a study of T-cell reconstitution after alpha-beta-depleted transplantation in children. Researchers prepared the TCRbeta library using unique molecular identifiers, the study reports. TCRdb re-analysed the PCR reads in MiXCR, keeping a single row per CDR3 protein. The profile shows about 610,000 distinct CDR3 sequences, 10% of them singletons. The sample in question was PBMCs from the stem cell graft donor, obtained from the stem cell graft. The receptors were sampled from a human donor who donated a stem cell graft to a child with acute myeloid leukemia.

The V and J genes are TRBV29-1 and TRBJ2-7; 8 bases are a match to TRBD2. V gave up 0 bases and J gave up 6 bases; unmatched junction bases: 4. This CDR3 region has 13 residues. CDR1 SQVTM and CDR2 ANQGSEA come from the germline V gene. CDR3 bases: TGCAGCGTTGAAGAGCTAGCGGGTTTCGAGCAGTACTTC. Its protein is CSVEELAGFEQYF.

This clonotype has only a few counts. The rearrangement joins TRBV2 to TRBJ1-6, with unresolved D. This CDR3 is built from 14 residues. Trimming pared 7 bases from V and 7 bases from J, leaving 14 bases between. CDR1 is SNHLY, CDR2 FYNNEI, per germline. The CDR3 DNA sequence: TGTGCCAGCAAACAACCGCCCCCCAATTCACCCCTCCACTTT. This sequence encodes CASKQPPPNSPLHF.

The table lists this clonotype with a few counts. The CDR3 bases are TGTGCCAGCTCACCACCGGTTCGGGGGGCAGATACGCAGTATTTT. Protein: CASSPPVRGADTQYF. The chain employs TRBV18 and TRBJ2-3; 7 bases agree with TRBD2. The germline V gene has CDR1 KGHSH and CDR2 LQKENI. V lost 0 bases, J lost 4 bases, and 4 bases stayed unmatched. This CDR3 spans 15 amino acids.

The table lists this clonotype with a few counts. An end of the junction differs from the germline gene, which may be a read error. CDR3 sequence reads: CASSGTLGADAFF. CDR3 nucleotide sequence: TGTGCCAGCAGTGGCACCCTGGGGGCTGATGCTTTCTTT. The chain links TRBV28 to TRBJ1-1; D possibly corresponds to TRBD1 (6 bases). Germline V gene sequence: CDR1 MDHEN, CDR2 SYDVKM. The CDR3 is made up of 13 amino acids.

To note about this clonotype: A junction end diverges from the germline sequence, so it may reflect a read error. V gene TRBV27 combines with J gene TRBJ1-2; TRBD1 might be the D (6 bases). Germline V gene lookup returns CDR1 MNHEY and CDR2 SMNVEV (reference sequence). The CDR3 length is 15 residues. CDR3 sequence (DNA): TGTGCCAGCAGTTCCGAGGCGTTTAACCTTGGGGGCTACGCCTTC. Its translation: CASSSEAFNLGGYAF.

This clonotype has a handful of counts. The chain combines TRBV12-3 or TRBV12-4 with TRBJ1-4, with 7 bases matching TRBD1. V lost 5 bases to trimming and J lost 13 bases; unmatched junction nucleotides: 7. This CDR3 region has 12 residues. DNA for the CDR3: TGTGCCAGCAGTGACAGGGATCGCGGACTGTTTTTT. Encoded protein: CASSDRDRGLFF.

This clonotype showed up just a few times. V gene TRBV28 combines with J gene TRBJ2-1, with 9 positions matching TRBD2. V was pared by 3 bases and J by 4 bases, with 4 bases of the junction left unmatched. This CDR3 is built from 15 residues. Germline V gene sequence: CDR1 MDHEN, CDR2 SYDVKM. Here the CDR3 DNA reads TGTGCCAGCAGTTTTTGGGCGGGGGGGTACAATGAGCAGTTCTTC. Translation gives CASSFWAGGYNEQFF.

The chain links TRBV7-3 to TRBJ2-3; D may be TRBD2 (7 bases). The CDR3 runs 15 residues. Trimming cost V 3 bases and J 4 bases, with 14 bases left between them. The germline CDR1 and CDR2 sequences are SGHTA and FQGTGA. CDR3 bases: TGTGCCAGCAGCTTGGGGGGGCTGAGCGCAGATACGCAGTATTTT. Protein sequence: CASSLGGLSADTQYF.

Ten or more counts support this clonotype. The genes are TRBV12-3 or TRBV12-4 and TRBJ2-7; D not resolved. The V end lost 2 bases, the J end lost 5 bases, and 13 bases lay between the germline ends. CDR3 length equals 14 residues. Here the CDR3 reads CASSLQAVRDEQYF. The DNA of the CDR3 is TGTGCCAGCAGTTTACAGGCAGTACGGGACGAGCAGTACTTC.

This clonotype was picked up a small number of times. This sequence joins TRBV5-1 and TRBJ2-7; 7 positions agree with TRBD2. After removal of 1 base from V and 7 bases from J, the junction contained 11 bases not matched to a gene. The CDR3 length is 15 residues. The germline CDR1 and CDR2 sequences are SGHRS and YFSETQ. The DNA for the CDR3 is TGCGCCAGCAGCTTGCGCTCTGGGGGGGGGATGGAGCAGTACTTC. This codes for CASSLRSGGGMEQYF.

The chain is built from TRBV29-1 and TRBJ2-1, with 12 positions matching TRBD2. CDR1 and CDR2 from the germline V gene are SQVTM and ANQGSEA. The CDR3 runs 20 residues. J lost 7 bases, V lost 2 bases, and 21 bases had no gene match. Here the CDR3 reads CSVETLGASGRAWGINEQFF. CDR3 bases: TGCAGCGTTGAAACCCTCGGAGCTAGCGGGAGGGCCTGGGGTATTAATGAGCAGTTCTTC.

This clonotype has at least ten counts. The chain has TRBV7-9 and TRBJ2-1, with TRBD2 matching over 9 bases. Germline values: CDR1 SEHNR, CDR2 FQNEAQ (reference sequence). With 5 bases clipped from V and 6 bases from J, the junction kept 11 bases outside the gene matches. The CDR3 sequence is 16 residues long. The CDR3 here is CASSLLAGEKGNEQFF. The CDR3 nucleotides are TGTGCCAGCAGCCTTTTAGCGGGAGAGAAGGGCAATGAGCAGTTCTTC.

This chain connects TRBV28 to TRBJ1-2, with a possible D match to TRBD1 (6 bases). V shed 6 bases and J shed 13 bases, with 27 bases lying between them. Germline V CDR1 and CDR2: MDHEN, SYDVKM. CDR3 length: 15 residues. Here the CDR3 DNA reads TGTGCCAGCAGCCGCCCCGGGGGGGGGGCGTCGTGGTCCACCTTC. Its protein product is CASSRPGGGASWSTF.

The table lists this clonotype with a few counts. This chain connects TRBV3-1 to TRBJ1-4; 9 positions agree with TRBD1. Trimming at V came to 3 bases and at J to 12 bases, leaving 2 bases not matched to a gene. The germline V gene has CDR1 LGHDT and CDR2 YNNKEL (reference sequence). The CDR3 has 12 amino acids. The DNA of the CDR3 is TGTGCCAGCAGCCAGGGACAGGGTGAACTGTTTTTT. As protein: CASSQGQGELFF.

J is TRBJ1-1 and V is TRBV5-1, with TRBD1 matching over 8 bases. The J segment lost 0 bases and the V segment lost 6 bases, leaving 10 bases of the junction unmatched. In germline, CDR1 is SGHRS, CDR2 YFSETQ. The length of the CDR3 is 16 residues. The CDR3, as DNA: TGCGCCAGCACGACGACGACAGGGGCGATGAACACTGAAGCTTTCTTT. Protein: CASTTTTGAMNTEAFF.

This clonotype was seen at least ten times. The chain carries TRBV20-1 and TRBJ2-7, with D tentatively TRBD2 (7 bases). CDR3 length: 15 residues. Germline CDR1 reads DFQATT; CDR2 reads SNEGSKA (reference sequence). Trimming pared 0 bases from V and 3 bases from J, leaving 15 bases between. CDR3 DNA: TGCAGTGCTAGAGATCAGGGCGGGGGCAACTACGAGCAGTACTTC. It codes for CSARDQGGGNYEQYF.

This clonotype was observed many times. The chain recombines TRBV15 with TRBJ2-7; D may be TRBD2 (5 bases). Looked up from germline, CDR1 is LNHNV and CDR2 is YYDKDF (reference sequence). The CDR3 contains 18 residues. V was trimmed by 0 bases and J by 1 base, leaving 19 bases between them. The chain's CDR3 is CATSRDRFRGGSSYEQYF. The CDR3 DNA is TGTGCCACCAGCAGAGATCGGTTTCGGGGTGGGAGTTCCTACGAGCAGTACTTC.